Following are 6 T cell receptor beta chains from one sample sequenced in a study of T cell responses to AZD1222 COVID-19 vaccine. The repertoire was sequenced with immunoSEQ multiplex PCR; TCRdb's copy has only in-frame clones and lacks some. The sample has about 120,000 clones, roughly nine tenths seen once. This specimen was peripheral blood, taken on day 0 of AZD1222 vaccination. The receptors were gathered from an adult in good health.

This chain joins TRBV6-2 or TRBV6-3 and TRBJ1-1, with unresolved D. This CDR3 comprises 12 residues. The V and J ends lost 5 bases and 12 bases respectively, with 16 bases between them. From germline, CDR1 is MNHEY and CDR2 SVGEGT. CDR3 protein: CASSLRALETFF. The CDR3 coding sequence is TGTGCCAGCAGTCTACGGGCTCTCGAAACTTTCTTT.

The CDR3 sequence is CASSSPANEQFF. The CDR3 bases are TGTGCCAGCAGTTCGCCCGCAAATGAGCAGTTCTTC. The chain employs TRBV6-5 and TRBJ2-1; the D is unclear. The CDR3 has 12 residues. Germline loops: CDR1 MNHEY, CDR2 SVGAGI. V lost 4 bases and J 7 bases, leaving 8 bases between the germline ends.

The V gene is TRBV6-5, the J gene TRBJ1-1; D unresolved. Germline lookup yields CDR1 MNHEY and CDR2 SVGAGI. The CDR3 is made up of 12 amino acids. V was clipped by 7 bases and J by 6 bases, with 12 bases between them. CDR3 region: CASILPPAEAFF. In DNA form, the CDR3 reads TGTGCCAGCATACTCCCCCCTGCTGAAGCTTTCTTT.

The chain links TRBV5-1 to TRBJ1-2; D uncertain. V shed 0 bases and J shed 4 bases, with 19 bases lying between them. Germline CDR1 reads SGHRS; CDR2 reads YFSETQ. The CDR3 has 17 amino acids. Written as DNA, the CDR3 is TGCGCCAGCAGCTTGGTTAGCGGCCCCAGGTCGACCTATGGCTACACCTTC. Its translation is CASSLVSGPRSTYGYTF.

V is TRBV6-5 and J is TRBJ1-2, with a possible D match to TRBD1 (5 bases). This CDR3 has 13 residues. Germline CDR1 and CDR2: MNHEY and SVGAGI. The V end was cut by 6 bases, the J end by 5 bases, with 13 bases between. CDR3 region: CASRNGGGYGYTF. The CDR3 nucleotides are TGTGCCAGCAGGAACGGGGGTGGGTATGGCTACACCTTC.

Remarks on this clone: At the DNA level, this CDR3 is encoded by other sequences in the same sample as well. This rearrangement joins TRBV19 to TRBJ2-2; D gene uncertain. This CDR3 contains 14 residues. Trimming left V 3 bases short and J 1 base short, with 6 bases between. Germline values: CDR1 LNHDA, CDR2 SQIVND (reference sequence). The CDR3 region has the DNA TGTGCCAGTAGTATCTCAGGGAACACCGGGGAGCTGTTTTTT. This codes for CASSISGNTGELFF.